Included here is one T cell receptor beta chain sequence, with context. Which antigen it targets is not known. Qualities for individual bases were not recorded, and no much larger clone is one base off. This specimen comes from a study of blood T cell repertoires in COVID-19 (dated by TCRdb to about 2020). Describing the broader study: The collaborator samples originated in the United States, Italy and Spain and spanned the acute and convalescent phases of COVID-19. Samples were obtained from the ongoing ImmuneRACE study (first 160 participants) and from about 1,300 subjects provided by 6 global collaborators. The repertoires were released in a freely available public database intended as a resource for research on the immune response to SARS-CoV-2. Where available, HLA class I and class II types were obtained from metadata supplied by the sample provider rather than from assay-based typing. Deeply sampled blood TCRbeta repertoires from subjects exposed to, actively infected with, or recovered from COVID-19 were included in the dataset. The prospective study material was composed of cDNA or gDNA derived from T cells, B-cell-depleted T cells, or PBMCs. A de-identified subject ID, COVID-19 status, age in years and sex were almost always included in the sample metadata. The research as a whole found: How much clinical and demographic metadata was included differed by source and by participant, and the metadata was provided uncurated.

From the cysteine through the phenylalanine, the CDR3 covers 17 amino acids. The entry retains the CDR3 DNA only, 51 bases that are in frame from base 1. The immunoSEQ Assay, a bias-controlled multiplex PCR, was used to amplify TCRbeta CDR3 regions from genomic DNA. Regarding the original processing steps: The number of nucleated cells in each sample was estimated by amplification of reference gene primers within the assay. To quantify the absolute abundance of each unique TCRbeta CDR3 rearrangement, sequence reads were collapsed and filtered. For each sample, productive Simpson clonality was calculated as the square root of Simpson's diversity index across productive rearrangements. TCRdb took over this immuneACCESS table, retaining in-frame rearrangements with V and J assigned. Such tables are incomplete; in checked studies, under half of the missing clones stem from an unresolved V gene, and the remainder is unexplained. From that table come the V and J calls and clone size; the DNA was used to work out D and trimming. Within this sample are about 480,000 clones, with about 88% of them counted one time only. Around 0.92% of the sample rests with the top ten.

In Seattle, one collaborating source enrolled patients while the infection was active and tracked those patients longitudinally over the course of disease. Whole blood was collected in K2EDTA tubes by collaborating institutions according to the institutions' own protocols. For TCRbeta analysis, collaborator samples were shipped as frozen whole blood, as isolated PBMCs, or as DNA extracted from either sample type. The chain is encoded by TRBV21-1 joined to TRBJ2-6; TRBD2 reflects the table's D call only, with no check against the DNA. TRBV21-1 counts as a pseudogene. The specimen sequenced was peripheral blood. This sequence was found in a young man with COVID-19, enrolled during active disease. The CDR3 has the sequence CASSEPLNEPGANVLTF. The DNA sequence is given as TGTGCCAGCAGCGAGCCGTTAAATGAGCCTGGGGCCAACGTCCTGACTTTC.